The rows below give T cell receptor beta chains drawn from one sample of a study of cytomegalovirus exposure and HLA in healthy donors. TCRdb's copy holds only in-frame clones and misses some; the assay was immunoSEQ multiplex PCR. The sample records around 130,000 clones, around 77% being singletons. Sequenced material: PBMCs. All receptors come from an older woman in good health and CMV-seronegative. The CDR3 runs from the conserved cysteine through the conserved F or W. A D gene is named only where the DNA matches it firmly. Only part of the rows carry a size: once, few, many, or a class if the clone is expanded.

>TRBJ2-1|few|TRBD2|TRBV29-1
TGCAGCGCGCGGGGGGGGTCGTACAATGAGCAGTTCTTC
CSARGGSYNEQFF
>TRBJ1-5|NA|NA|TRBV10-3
TGTGCCATCAGTGAGCCCCGGTCGGCGGGTCAGCCCCAGCATTTT
CAISEPRSAGQPQHF
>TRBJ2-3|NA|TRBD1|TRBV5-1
TGCGCCAGCAGCATTGGACAGGGCCCAAGGGCAGATACGCAGTATTTT
CASSIGQGPRADTQYF
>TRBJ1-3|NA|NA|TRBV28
TGTGCCAGCAGTCCCGGAGTCTCTGGAAACACCATATATTTT
CASSPGVSGNTIYF
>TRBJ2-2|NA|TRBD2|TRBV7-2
TGTGCCAGCGGGCTAGCGGGGGGGCTGAACACCGGGGAGCTGTTTTTT
CASGLAGGLNTGELFF
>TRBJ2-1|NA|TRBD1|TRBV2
TGTGCCAGCTGCTTCCGGGACAGCTACAATGAGCAGTTCTTC
CASCFRDSYNEQFF
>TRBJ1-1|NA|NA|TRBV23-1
TGCGCCAGCAGTCAAACCGGGGGAGAGATTGGGAACACTGAAGCTTTCTTT
CASSQTGGEIGNTEAFF
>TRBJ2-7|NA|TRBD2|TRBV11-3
TGTGCCAGCAGCGCCCGACTAGCGGGGTTACCTACGAGGCAGTACTTC
CASSARLAGLPTRQYF
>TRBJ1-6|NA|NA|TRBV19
TGTGCCAGTAGTATGGCAAGAGGTCGATCACCCCTCCACTTT
CASSMARGRSPLHF
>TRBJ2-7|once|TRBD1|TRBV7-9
TGTGCCAGCAGCTTAGGTGGGACAGGGTTCTACGAGCAGTACTTC
CASSLGGTGFYEQYF
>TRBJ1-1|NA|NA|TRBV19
TGTGCCAGTAGTAACCGCGGACAAACGAACACTGAAGCTTTCTTT
CASSNRGQTNTEAFF
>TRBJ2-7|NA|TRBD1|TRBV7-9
TGTGCCAGCAGCTCCCCGGGGACAGGGGGCTACGAGCAGTACTTC
CASSSPGTGGYEQYF
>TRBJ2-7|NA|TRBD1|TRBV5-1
TGCGCCAGCAGCTTTTCGCAGGGGGCGATTTCCTACGGGCAGTACTTC
CASSFSQGAISYGQYF
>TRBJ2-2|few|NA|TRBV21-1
TGTGCCATACCCGTGGGTGAGCACCACGGGGGCACCGGGGAGCTGTTTTTT
CAIPVGEHHGGTGELFF
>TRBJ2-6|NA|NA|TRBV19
TGTGCCAGTGGGACTCTCCCCTCTGGGGCCAACGTCCTGACTTTC
CASGTLPSGANVLTF
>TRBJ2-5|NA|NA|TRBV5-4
TGTGCCAGCAGCTTGGCCTCTGGCGGAGAGACCCAGTACTTC
CASSLASGGETQYF
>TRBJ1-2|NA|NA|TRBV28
TGTGCCAGCAGTTTAATGACTTATGGCTACACCTTC
CASSLMTYGYTF
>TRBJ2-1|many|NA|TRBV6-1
TGTGCCAGCAGTGCGGCGTCGAGCGATGAGCAGTTCTTC
CASSAASSDEQFF
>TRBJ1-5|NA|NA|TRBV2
TGTGCCAGCAGTGACTTGGGGGCCCTGAATCAGCCCCAGCATTTT
CASSDLGALNQPQHF
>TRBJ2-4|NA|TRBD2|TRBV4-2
TGTGCCAGCAGCCAAGATGCGGCGGGAGCGGCCAAAAACATTCAGTACTTC
CASSQDAAGAAKNIQYF
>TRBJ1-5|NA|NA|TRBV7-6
TGTGCCAGCAGCTCCGACTCGTATTTTGGACAGCCCCAGCATTTT
CASSSDSYFGQPQHF
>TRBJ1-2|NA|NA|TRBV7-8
TGTGCCAGCAGCTTTAGGGGGTTCACCGGGTACACCTTC
CASSFRGFTGYTF
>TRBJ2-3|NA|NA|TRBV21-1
TGTGCCAGCAGGAAAAGACTAGCGGGGGGGCCGACCACAGATACGCAGTATTTT
CASRKRLAGGPTTDTQYF
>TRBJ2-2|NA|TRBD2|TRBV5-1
TGCGCCAGCAGCACACTAGCGGGAATCGGGGAGCTGTTTTTT
CASSTLAGIGELFF
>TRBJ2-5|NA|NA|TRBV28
TGTGCCAGCCGCAAGACAGAACCAAGAGAGACCCAGTACTTC
CASRKTEPRETQYF
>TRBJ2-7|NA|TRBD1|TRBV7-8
TGTGCCAGCAGCCCCCGGACAGGGCCCTACGAGCAGTACTTC
CASSPRTGPYEQYF
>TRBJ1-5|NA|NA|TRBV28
TGTGCCAGCAGTCTGCCTAGATTTGGTTTGAGGCCCCAGCATTTT
CASSLPRFGLRPQHF
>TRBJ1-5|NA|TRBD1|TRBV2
TGTGCCAGCAGGGCTGGACAGGCCGGGGGTCCTAGTCGGCAGCCCCAGCATTTT
CASRAGQAGGPSRQPQHF
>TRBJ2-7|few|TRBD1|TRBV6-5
TGTGCCAGCAGTTACAAGCAGGGGGCGGGCGAGCAGTACTTC
CASSYKQGAGEQYF
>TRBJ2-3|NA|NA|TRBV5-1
TGCGCCAGCAGCCCCGGTGGGGCGACAGCAGATACGCAGTATTTT
CASSPGGATADTQYF
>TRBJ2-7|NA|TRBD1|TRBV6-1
TGTGCCAGCATGACAGGGGGGTTATTCTACGAGCAGTACTTC
CASMTGGLFYEQYF
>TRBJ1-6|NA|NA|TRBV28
TGTGCCAGCAGTTTACCCGCGGACAGTCGATGGTTACCCCTCCACTTT
CASSLPADSRWLPLHF
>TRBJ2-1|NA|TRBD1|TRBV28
TGTGCCAGCAGATCATTTTGGACAGGCCAGGTCTTGGGGTTCTTC
CASRSFWTGQVLGFF
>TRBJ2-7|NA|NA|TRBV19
TGTGCCAGTAGTATAGTAGGCAGGGCTGAAGACGAGCAGTACTTC
CASSIVGRAEDEQYF
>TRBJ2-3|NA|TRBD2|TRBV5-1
TGCGCCAGCAGTTTAGCGGGAGCCCCAGATACGCAGTATTTT
CASSLAGAPDTQYF
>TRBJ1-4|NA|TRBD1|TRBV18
TGTGCCAGCTCACCACCCCGGGCAGGGGGGACCGAAAAACTGTTTTTT
CASSPPRAGGTEKLFF
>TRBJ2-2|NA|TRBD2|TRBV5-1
TGCGCCAGCAGCTATGGACTGACGGGACTACCGAACACCGGGGAGCTGTTTTTT
CASSYGLTGLPNTGELFF
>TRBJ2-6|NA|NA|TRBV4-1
TGCGCCAGCAGCCATCACGGACAAGTCCGCTCTGGGGCCAACGTCCTGACTTTC
CASSHHGQVRSGANVLTF
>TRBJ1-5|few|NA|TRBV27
TGTGCCAGCAGCACCAGGGGTCAGCCCCAGCATTTT
CASSTRGQPQHF
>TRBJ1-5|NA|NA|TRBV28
TGTGCCAGCCTTTTGGGCGGGAGCTATAGCAATCAGCCCCAGCATTTT
CASLLGGSYSNQPQHF
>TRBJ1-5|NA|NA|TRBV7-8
TGTGCCAGCAGCTTAGTCTCGGGGGGGCATCAGCCCCAGCATTTT
CASSLVSGGHQPQHF
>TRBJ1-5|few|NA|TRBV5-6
TGTGCCAGCAGCTTGGGGGCAGGTCAGCCCCAGCATTTT
CASSLGAGQPQHF
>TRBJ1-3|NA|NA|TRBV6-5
TGTGCCAGCAGTTACTCTCTGGGGCGACCTGGAAACACCATATATTTT
CASSYSLGRPGNTIYF
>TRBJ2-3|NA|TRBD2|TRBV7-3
TGTGCCAGCAGCCTTAGCGGGGGGGCCTTGAAAGATACGCAGTATTTT
CASSLSGGALKDTQYF
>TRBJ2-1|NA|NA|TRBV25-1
TGTGCCAGCAGTGAATCCGGGGGGCAGTTCTTC
CASSESGGQFF
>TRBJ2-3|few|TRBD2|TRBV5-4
TGTGCCAGCAGCTCAGGGGGACAGGGTAGGACTAGCGGGAGATTGGATACGCAGTATTTT
CASSSGGQGRTSGRLDTQYF
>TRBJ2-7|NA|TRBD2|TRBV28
TGTGCCAGCAGCCCTAGCGGGGGCCCCTCCTACGAGCAGTACTTC
CASSPSGGPSYEQYF
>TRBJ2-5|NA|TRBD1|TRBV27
TGTGCCAGCAGTCTATGGACAGGCCATAAAGAGACCCAGTACTTC
CASSLWTGHKETQYF
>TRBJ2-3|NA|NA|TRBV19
TGTGCCAGTAGTATAGGACGGGGACTGGATACGCAGTATTTT
CASSIGRGLDTQYF
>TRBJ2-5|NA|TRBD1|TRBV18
TGTGCCAGCTCACCACGCTGGGGACAGGGCGTGGGCCTTTTTAGAGAGACCCAGTACTTC
CASSPRWGQGVGLFRETQYF
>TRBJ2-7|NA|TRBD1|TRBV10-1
TGCGCCAGCAGTGAAACAGGGGACGAGCAGTACTTC
CASSETGDEQYF
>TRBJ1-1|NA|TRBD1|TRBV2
TGTGCCAGTTCAAGGGGGCGCACTGAAGCTTTCTTT
CASSRGRTEAFF
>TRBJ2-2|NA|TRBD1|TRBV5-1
TGCGCCAGCAGCTCCGGACAGGGGACGACCGGGGAGCTGTTTTTT
CASSSGQGTTGELFF
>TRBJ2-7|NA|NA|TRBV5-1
TGCGCCAGCAGCTTGGGTACGACGCGGGAGCAGTACTTC
CASSLGTTREQYF
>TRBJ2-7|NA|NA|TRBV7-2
TGTGCCAGCAGCTTAGAGTGGGCCCCTGGGTCCTACGAGCAGTACTTC
CASSLEWAPGSYEQYF